Below are 2 T cell receptor beta chains sequenced from a single sample in a study of T cell changes during pregnancy in multiple sclerosis. Measured with immunoSEQ multiplex PCR; TCRdb has only the in-frame clones, and not every one. The data show around 49,000 clones, nearly 90% seen once. Sequencing used peripheral blood, obtained after pregnancy. The receptors were gathered from a female donor in good health, enrolled as a control in a pregnancy study.

CDR3 residues: CASGGQGWDTYEQYF. In DNA form, the CDR3 reads TGTGCTAGCGGTGGACAGGGGTGGGATACCTACGAGCAGTACTTC. This rearrangement joins TRBV12-5 to TRBJ2-7, with 9 nucleotides matching TRBD1. In germline, CDR1 is LGHNT, CDR2 FRNRAP. The CDR3 has 15 residues. Trimming at V came to 9 bases and at J to 2 bases, leaving 11 bases not matched to a gene.

This clone appeared once. This chain uses TRBV6-1 with TRBJ1-2; 8 bases match TRBD1. With 3 bases clipped from V and 4 bases from J, the junction kept 7 bases outside the gene matches. This CDR3 comprises 15 residues. The V gene's germline CDR1 is MNHNS and CDR2 SASEGT. The CDR3 DNA is TGTGCCAGCAGTGATGCAGGGGGCCGTAGCTATGGCTACACCTTC. Residues: CASSDAGGRSYGYTF.